What follows is one TCR beta chain and its context. This entry is derived from a study of OX40 agonist ivuxolimab in advanced cancers. The table came from immunoSEQ multiplex PCR; TCRdb's copy has only in-frame clones and leaves some out. The sample holds about 65,000 clones; about nine tenths are singletons and the top ten take around 2%. Germline CDR1 reads MDHEN; CDR2 reads SYDVKM. CDR3 length: 16 residues. V dropped 4 bases and J dropped 10 bases, with 20 bases sitting between them. Source: CD4+ or CD8+ T cells sorted from blood, taken in a trial of the OX40 agonist ivuxolimab. The sequence was obtained from an adult with an advanced solid tumor such as melanoma, head and neck, liver or kidney cancer. This rearrangement joins TRBV28 to TRBJ1-6; a weak D match, TRBD1 (6 bases). The chain's CDR3 is CASSSHKGGAVSPLHF. The CDR3, as DNA: TGTGCCAGCAGTTCCCACAAAGGGGGTGCAGTATCACCCCTCCACTTT. Full variable domain (remainder filled in from reference TRBV28 and TRBJ1-6): DVKVTQSSRYLVKRTGEKVFLECVQDMDHENMFWYRQDPGLGLRLIYFSYDVKMKEKGDIPEGYSVSREKKERFSLILESASTNQTSMYLCASSSHKGGAVSPLHFGNGTRLTVT.